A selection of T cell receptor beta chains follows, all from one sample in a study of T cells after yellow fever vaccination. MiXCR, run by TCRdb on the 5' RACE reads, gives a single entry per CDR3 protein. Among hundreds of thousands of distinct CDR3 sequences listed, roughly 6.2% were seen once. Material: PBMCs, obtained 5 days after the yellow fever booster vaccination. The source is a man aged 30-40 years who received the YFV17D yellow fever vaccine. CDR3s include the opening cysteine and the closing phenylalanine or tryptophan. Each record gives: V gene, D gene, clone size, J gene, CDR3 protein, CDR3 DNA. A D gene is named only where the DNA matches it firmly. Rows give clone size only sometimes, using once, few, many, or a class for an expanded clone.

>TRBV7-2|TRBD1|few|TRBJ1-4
CASRTGVGEKLFF
TGTGCCAGCAGAACAGGGGTTGGAGAAAAACTGTTTTTT
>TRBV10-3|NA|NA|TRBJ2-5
CAISPGEETQYF
TGTGCCATCAGTCCGGGAGAAGAGACCCAGTACTTC
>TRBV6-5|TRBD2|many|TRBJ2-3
CASSYIAGGADTQYF
TGTGCCAGCAGTTACATAGCGGGAGGTGCAGATACGCAGTATTTT
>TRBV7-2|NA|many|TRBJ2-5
CASSLTRGEETQYF
TGTGCCAGCAGCTTAACCCGCGGAGAAGAGACCCAGTACTTC
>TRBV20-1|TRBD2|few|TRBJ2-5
CSAGGVWETQYF
TGCAGTGCTGGGGGGGTTTGGGAGACCCAGTACTTC
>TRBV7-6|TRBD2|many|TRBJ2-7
CASTPGLPYEQYF
TGTGCCAGCACTCCGGGACTACCCTACGAGCAGTACTTC
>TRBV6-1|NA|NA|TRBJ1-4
CASSEEEGQLFF
TGTGCCAGCAGTGAAGAGGAGGGCCAACTGTTTTTT
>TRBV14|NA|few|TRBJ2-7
CASSQTGKWYF
TGTGCCAGCAGCCAAACAGGGAAGTGGTACTTC
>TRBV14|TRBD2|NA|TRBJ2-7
CASSQETSGSYEQYF
TGTGCCAGCAGCCAAGAAACTAGCGGGAGTTACGAGCAGTACTTC
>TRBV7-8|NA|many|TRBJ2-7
CASRPAQGYEQYF
TGTGCCAGCAGGCCGGCGCAGGGCTACGAGCAGTACTTC
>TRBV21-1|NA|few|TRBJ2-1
CASSTFTMTSGYNEQFF
TGTGCCAGCAGCACGTTCACCATGACTAGCGGCTACAATGAGCAGTTCTTC
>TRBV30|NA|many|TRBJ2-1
CAWTRPEINEQFF
TGTGCCTGGACCCGACCCGAAATTAATGAGCAGTTCTTC
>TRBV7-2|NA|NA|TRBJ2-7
CASSSKGTRSSYEQYF
TGTGCCAGCAGCTCGAAAGGGACCAGGAGCTCCTACGAGCAGTACTTC
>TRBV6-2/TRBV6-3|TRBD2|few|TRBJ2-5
CASSAWTSGAQETQYF
TGTGCCAGCAGTGCTTGGACTAGCGGGGCCCAAGAGACCCAGTACTTC
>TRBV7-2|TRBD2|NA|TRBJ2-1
CASSLRLAGVYEQFF
TGTGCCAGCAGCTTGCGACTAGCGGGAGTGTATGAGCAGTTCTTC
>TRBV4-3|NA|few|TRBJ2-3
CASSQVPAGSLDTQYF
TGCGCCAGCAGCCAAGTCCCAGCGGGCTCGTTGGATACGCAGTATTTT
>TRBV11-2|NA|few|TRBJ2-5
CASSLRGDELSFGETQYF
TGTGCCAGCAGCTTACGTGGAGATGAACTGTCGTTCGGAGAGACCCAGTACTTC
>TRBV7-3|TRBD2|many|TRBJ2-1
CASSLIGLAGGIEQFF
TGTGCCAGCAGCCTAATCGGACTAGCGGGAGGAATTGAGCAGTTCTTC
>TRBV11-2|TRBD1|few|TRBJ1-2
CASSISFGGRDRANYGYTF
TGTGCCAGCAGCATCTCCTTTGGTGGAAGGGACAGAGCTAACTATGGCTACACCTTC
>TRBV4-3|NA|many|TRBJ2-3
CASSQETTYQDTQYF
TGCGCCAGCAGCCAAGAGACTACATATCAAGATACGCAGTATTTT
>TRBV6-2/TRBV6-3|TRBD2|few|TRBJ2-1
CASSHQSGLAGGNEQFF
TGTGCCAGCAGTCACCAATCCGGGCTAGCGGGAGGTAATGAGCAGTTCTTC
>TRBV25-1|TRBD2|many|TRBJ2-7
CASSRLADTYEQYF
TGTGCCAGCAGTCGGCTAGCGGACACCTACGAGCAGTACTTC
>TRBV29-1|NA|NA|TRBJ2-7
CSVDGNGSSYEQYF
TGCAGCGTTGACGGGAACGGCAGCTCCTACGAGCAGTACTTC
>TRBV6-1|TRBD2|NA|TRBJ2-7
CASGVAGSYEQYF
TGTGCCAGCGGTGTAGCGGGATCCTACGAGCAGTACTTC
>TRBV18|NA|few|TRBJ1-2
CASSQESRSIGYTF
TGTGCCAGCTCCCAAGAGTCACGCAGCATTGGGTACACCTTC
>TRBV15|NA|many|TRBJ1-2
CATSRDQGARGYGYTF
TGTGCCACCAGCAGAGATCAGGGCGCCCGCGGGTATGGCTACACCTTC
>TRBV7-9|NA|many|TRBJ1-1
CASSLLGTANTEAFF
TGTGCCAGCAGCCTCCTAGGGACGGCGAACACTGAAGCTTTCTTT
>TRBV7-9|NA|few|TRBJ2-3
CASSYQIGQTYTDTQYF
TGTGCCAGCAGCTACCAGATAGGGCAGACCTACACAGATACGCAGTATTTT
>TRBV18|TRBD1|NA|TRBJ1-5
CASSGGTGRQPQHF
TGTGCCAGCTCAGGAGGGACAGGGCGTCAGCCCCAGCATTTT
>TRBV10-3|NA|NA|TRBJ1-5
CAISETGNSLGRPQHF
TGTGCCATCAGTGAGACAGGTAATAGTCTCGGCCGGCCCCAGCATTTT
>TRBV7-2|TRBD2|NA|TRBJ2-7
CASSPFGRAISYEQYF
TGTGCCAGCAGCCCGTTCGGGAGGGCGATATCCTACGAGCAGTACTTC
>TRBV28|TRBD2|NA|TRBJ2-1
CATRTSGSNEQFF
TGTGCCACCCGGACTAGCGGGAGCAATGAGCAGTTCTTC
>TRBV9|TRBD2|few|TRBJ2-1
CASSVASGGPYNEQFF
TGTGCCAGCAGCGTAGCTAGCGGTGGGCCTTACAATGAGCAGTTCTTC
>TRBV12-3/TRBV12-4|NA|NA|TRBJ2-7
CANPLEQYF
TGTGCCAACCCCTTGGAGCAGTACTTC
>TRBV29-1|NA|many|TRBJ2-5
CSVVGGKETQYF
TGCAGCGTTGTTGGGGGAAAGGAGACCCAGTACTTC
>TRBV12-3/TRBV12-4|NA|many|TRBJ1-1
CASSFDTNTEAFF
TGTGCCAGCAGTTTCGATACAAACACTGAAGCTTTCTTT
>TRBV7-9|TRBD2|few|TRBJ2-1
CASSLWSGLAKIDEQFF
TGTGCCAGCAGCTTATGGTCGGGACTAGCCAAAATTGATGAGCAGTTCTTC
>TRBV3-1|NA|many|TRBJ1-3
CASSPPGRAGNTIYF
TGTGCCAGCAGCCCCCCTGGGAGGGCTGGAAACACCATATATTTT
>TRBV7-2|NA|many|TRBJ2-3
CASSIDSYTQYF
TGTGCCAGCAGCATCGACAGTTATACGCAGTATTTT
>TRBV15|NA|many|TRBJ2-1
CATSRGPSRRGNEQFF
TGTGCCACCAGCAGAGGACCTAGCCGGAGGGGTAATGAGCAGTTCTTC
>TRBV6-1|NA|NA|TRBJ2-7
CASSKGPTYEQYF
TGTGCCAGCAGTAAGGGGCCAACGTACGAGCAGTACTTC
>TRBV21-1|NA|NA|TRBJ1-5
CASSKEGTGCQPQHF
TGTGCCAGCAGCAAAGAAGGCACAGGCTGTCAGCCCCAGCATTTT
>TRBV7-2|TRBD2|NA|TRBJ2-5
CASSLGTSGSETQYF
TGTGCCAGCAGCTTGGGTACTAGCGGGAGTGAGACCCAGTACTTC
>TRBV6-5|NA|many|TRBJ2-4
CASSSEQSPLAKNIQYF
TGTGCCAGCAGTTCTGAACAGTCGCCCTTAGCCAAAAACATTCAGTACTTC
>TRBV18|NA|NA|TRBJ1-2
CASSPRDRTDRGYTF
TGTGCCAGCTCACCACGGGATAGGACTGATCGTGGCTACACCTTC
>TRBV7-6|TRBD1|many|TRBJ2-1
CASSRYRTGGSNEQFF
TGTGCCAGCAGCCGCTATAGGACAGGGGGTAGCAATGAGCAGTTCTTC
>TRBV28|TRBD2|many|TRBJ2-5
CASSAIPSGGEETQYF
TGTGCCAGCAGTGCCATCCCTAGCGGGGGTGAGGAGACCCAGTACTTC
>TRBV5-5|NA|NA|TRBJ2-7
CARSHTLQGPYEQYF
TGTGCCAGAAGCCATACCCTACAGGGACCGTACGAGCAGTACTTC
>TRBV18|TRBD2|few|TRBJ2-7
CASSPYSSGSEYEQYF
TGTGCCAGCTCACCATATTCTAGCGGGAGTGAGTACGAGCAGTACTTC
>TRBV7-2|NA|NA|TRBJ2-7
CASSLLGTPYEQYF
TGTGCCAGCAGCTTATTGGGGACCCCCTACGAGCAGTACTTC
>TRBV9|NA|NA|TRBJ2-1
CASSAPWGNEQFF
TGTGCCAGCAGCGCTCCCTGGGGTAATGAGCAGTTCTTC
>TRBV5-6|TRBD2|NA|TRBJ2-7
CASSGSGRADEQYF
TGTGCCAGCAGCGGTAGCGGGAGGGCCGACGAGCAGTACTTC
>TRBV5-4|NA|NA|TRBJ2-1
CASSLAGHRSNEQFF
TGTGCCAGCAGCTTAGCCGGACACCGAAGCAATGAGCAGTTCTTC